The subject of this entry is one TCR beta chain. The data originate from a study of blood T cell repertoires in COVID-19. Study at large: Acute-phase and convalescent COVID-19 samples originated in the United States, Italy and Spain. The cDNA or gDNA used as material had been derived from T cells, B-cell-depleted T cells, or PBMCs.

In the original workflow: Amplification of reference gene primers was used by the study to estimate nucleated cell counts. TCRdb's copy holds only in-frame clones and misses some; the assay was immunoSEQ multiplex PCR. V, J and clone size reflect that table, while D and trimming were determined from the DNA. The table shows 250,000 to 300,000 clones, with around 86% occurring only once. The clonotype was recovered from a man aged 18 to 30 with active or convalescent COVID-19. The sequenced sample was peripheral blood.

For the CDR3, the DNA is TGTGCCTGGAGCAGCGGTACCTACAATGAGCAGTTCTTC. Encoded protein: CAWSSGTYNEQFF. The chain joins TRBV30 to TRBJ2-1, with a tentative D call TRBD2 (5 bases). Trimming removed 3 bases from V and 2 bases from J, with 8 bases in between. This CDR3 contains 13 residues. CDR1 and CDR2 from the germline V gene are GTSNPN and SVGIG (reference sequence).